This T cell receptor (beta chain) was observed in a study of monozygotic twins with inflammatory bowel disease. Whole-study findings and limits: Healthy co-twins exceeded IBD patients in TCRbeta diversity as measured by inverse Simpson. Results did not support any single strong IBD-associated signal or clonotype.

The total RNA came straight from whole blood, and T cells were not sorted beforehand. Germline CDR1 LGHDT, CDR2 YNNKEL (reference sequence). CDR3 size: 16 residues. Eight cDNA synthesis reactions were run for every sample. TCRdb reprocessed the 5' RACE reads, with one entry per CDR3 protein and no DNA. The sample includes about 420,000 distinct CDR3 sequences. As for this clonotype: Antigen specificity is unknown.

The material sequenced was blood. This rearrangement joins TRBV3-1 to TRBJ2-7; with no DNA, the TCRdb D assignment of TRBD1 cannot be verified. This TCR was recovered from a human donor with ulcerative colitis or Crohn's disease, or a healthy co-twin of an affected twin (not recorded which). This CDR3 reads CASSQDGGTGGNEQYF.